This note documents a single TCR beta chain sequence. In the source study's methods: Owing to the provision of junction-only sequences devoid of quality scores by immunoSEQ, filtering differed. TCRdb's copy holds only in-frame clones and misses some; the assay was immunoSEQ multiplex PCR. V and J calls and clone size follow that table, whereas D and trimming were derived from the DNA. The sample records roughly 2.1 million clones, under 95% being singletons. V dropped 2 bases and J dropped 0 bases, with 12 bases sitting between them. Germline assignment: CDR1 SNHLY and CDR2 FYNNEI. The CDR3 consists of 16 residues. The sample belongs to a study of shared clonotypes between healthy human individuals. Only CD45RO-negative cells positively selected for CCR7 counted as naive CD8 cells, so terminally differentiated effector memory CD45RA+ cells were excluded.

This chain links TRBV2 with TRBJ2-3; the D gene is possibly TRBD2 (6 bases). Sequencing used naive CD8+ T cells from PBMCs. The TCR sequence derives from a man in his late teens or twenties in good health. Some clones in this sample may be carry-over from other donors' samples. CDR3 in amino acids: CASSEWPAGSTDTQYF. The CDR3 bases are TGTGCCAGCAGTGAATGGCCAGCGGGTAGCACAGATACGCAGTATTTT. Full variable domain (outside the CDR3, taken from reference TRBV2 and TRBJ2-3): EPEVTQTPSHQVTQMGQEVILRCVPISNHLYFYWYRQILGQKVEFLVSFYNNEISEKSEIFDDQFSVERPDGSNFTLKIRSTKLEDSAMYFCASSEWPAGSTDTQYFGPGTRLTVL.